Sequencing of this T cell receptor beta chain was carried out in a study of blood T cell repertoires in COVID-19. Study information: The United States, Italy and Spain supplied acute and convalescent COVID-19 samples.

Produced via immunoSEQ multiplex PCR; TCRdb's table is partial and in-frame only. The sample lists approximately 89,000 clones, over 75% occurring once. Trimming cost V 5 bases and J 4 bases; bases outside gene matches: 6. The length of the CDR3 is 14 residues. Germline V lookup: CDR1 PRHDT, CDR2 FYEKMQ (reference sequence). The sample was peripheral blood. The rearrangement uses TRBV13 and TRBJ1-1; TRBD1 aligns across 8 bases. This receptor was obtained from a human donor in a cohort sampled during active COVID-19. CDR3 nucleotides: TGTGCCAGCAGCACGGACAGGGACGGCACTGAAGCTTTCTTT. Protein sequence: CASSTDRDGTEAFF.